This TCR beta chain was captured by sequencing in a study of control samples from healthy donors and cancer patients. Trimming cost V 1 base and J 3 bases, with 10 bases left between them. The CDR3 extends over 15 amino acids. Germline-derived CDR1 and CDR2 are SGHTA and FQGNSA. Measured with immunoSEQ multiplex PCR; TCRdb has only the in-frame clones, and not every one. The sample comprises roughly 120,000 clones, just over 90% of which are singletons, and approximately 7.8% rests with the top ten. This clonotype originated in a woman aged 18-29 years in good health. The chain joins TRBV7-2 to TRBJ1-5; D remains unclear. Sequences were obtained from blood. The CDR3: CASSLDSSANQPQHF. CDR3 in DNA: TGTGCCAGCAGCTTAGATAGCAGCGCCAATCAGCCCCAGCATTTT.